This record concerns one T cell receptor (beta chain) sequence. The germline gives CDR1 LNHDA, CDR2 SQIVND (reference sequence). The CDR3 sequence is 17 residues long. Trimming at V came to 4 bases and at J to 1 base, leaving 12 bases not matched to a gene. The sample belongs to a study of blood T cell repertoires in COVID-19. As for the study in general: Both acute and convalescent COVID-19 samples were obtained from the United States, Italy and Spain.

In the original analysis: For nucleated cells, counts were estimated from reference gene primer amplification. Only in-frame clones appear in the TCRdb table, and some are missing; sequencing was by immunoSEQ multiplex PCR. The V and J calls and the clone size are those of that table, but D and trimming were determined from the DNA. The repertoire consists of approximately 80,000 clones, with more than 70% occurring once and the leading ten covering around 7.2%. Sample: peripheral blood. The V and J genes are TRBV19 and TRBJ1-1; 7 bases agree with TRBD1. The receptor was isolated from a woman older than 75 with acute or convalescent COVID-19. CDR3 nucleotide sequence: TGTGCCAGTAGTAGGGAAGGGGGCACTTCCACGAACACTGAAGCTTTCTTT. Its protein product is CASSREGGTSTNTEAFF.